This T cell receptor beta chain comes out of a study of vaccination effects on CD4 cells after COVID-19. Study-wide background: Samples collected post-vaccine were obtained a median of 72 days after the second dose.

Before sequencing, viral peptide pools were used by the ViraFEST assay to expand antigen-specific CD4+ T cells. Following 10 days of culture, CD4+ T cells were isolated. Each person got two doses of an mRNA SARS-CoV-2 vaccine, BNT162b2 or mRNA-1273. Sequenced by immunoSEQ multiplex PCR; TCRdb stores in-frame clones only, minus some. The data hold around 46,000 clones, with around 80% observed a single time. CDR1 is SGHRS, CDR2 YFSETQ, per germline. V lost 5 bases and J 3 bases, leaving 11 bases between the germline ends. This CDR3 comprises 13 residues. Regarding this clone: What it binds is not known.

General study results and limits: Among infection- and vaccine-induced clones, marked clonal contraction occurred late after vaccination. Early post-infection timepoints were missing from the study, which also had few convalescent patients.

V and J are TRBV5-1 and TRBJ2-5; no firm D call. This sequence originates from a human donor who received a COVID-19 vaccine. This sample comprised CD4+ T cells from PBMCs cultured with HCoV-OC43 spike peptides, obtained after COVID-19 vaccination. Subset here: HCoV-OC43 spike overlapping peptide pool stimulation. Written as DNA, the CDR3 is TGCGCCAGCAGTTCAGGATCCGAAGAGACCCAGTACTTC. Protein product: CASSSGSEETQYF. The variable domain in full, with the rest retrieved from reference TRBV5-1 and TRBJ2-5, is KAGVTQTPRYLIKTRGQQVTLSCSPISGHRSVSWYQQTPGQGLQFLFEYFSETQRNKGNFPGRFSGRQFSNSRSEMNVSTLELGDSALYLCASSSGSEETQYFGPGTRLLVL.